Presented here are 10 T cell receptor beta chains from one specimen sequenced in a study of technical replicates of blood from a handful of donors. Generated by immunoSEQ multiplex PCR, the TCRdb table keeps only in-frame clones and is missing some. Of roughly 100,000 clones detected, nearly 97% appear once; the ten largest clones hold 0.2% to 0.25%. The material sequenced was T cells isolated from PBMCs. The receptors were sampled from a human donor in good health.

The V call is TRBV7-8, the J call TRBJ1-2; D unresolved. The V gene's germline CDR1 is SGHVS and CDR2 FQNEAQ. Trimming took off 2 bases at V and 0 bases at J, with 7 bases between the two ends. This CDR3 has 14 amino acids. The CDR3 coding sequence is TGTGCCAGCAGCTTAAGTGCAGCTAACTATGGCTACACCTTC. Its translation: CASSLSAANYGYTF.

This clone has a single count. The CDR3 region is CASSLAWLAGGPGSTDTQYF. In DNA form, the CDR3 reads TGTGCCAGCAGCTTAGCGTGGCTAGCGGGGGGGCCGGGTTCCACAGATACGCAGTATTTT. The V gene is TRBV7-2, the J gene TRBJ2-3; 12 nucleotides line up with TRBD2. Germline CDR1 SGHTA, CDR2 FQGNSA. The CDR3 consists of 20 residues. Unmatched junction bases numbered 12, after V lost 0 bases and J lost 2 bases.

This chain joins TRBV5-1 and TRBJ2-7; perhaps TRBD1 as D (5 bases). CDR3 length: 16 amino acids. V lost 0 bases, J lost 3 bases, and 16 bases lay in between. Germline CDR1 and CDR2: SGHRS and YFSETQ. The CDR3 reads CASSLVPGSQDYEQYF. The CDR3 coding sequence is TGCGCCAGCAGCTTGGTACCAGGGTCTCAGGACTACGAGCAGTACTTC.

CDR3 nucleotides: TGTGCCAGCAGCAAGGGACTAGCGGGGGGTACTAGCACAGATACGCAGTATTTT. Protein: CASSKGLAGGTSTDTQYF. V and J are TRBV7-8 and TRBJ2-3; 15 nucleotides agree with TRBD2. V dropped 5 bases and J dropped 0; count of bases not matched to a gene: 6. Germline V gene data show CDR1 as SGHVS and CDR2 as FQNEAQ. CDR3 size: 18 residues.

This rearrangement joins TRBV19 to TRBJ2-3; 7 bases are a match to TRBD2. The length of the CDR3 is 15 residues. V was clipped by 1 base and J by 5 bases; unmatched bases: 6. Germline V gene sequence: CDR1 LNHDA, CDR2 SQIVND (reference sequence). CDR3 loop: CASSIAGLERDTQYF. The CDR3 bases are TGTGCCAGTAGTATAGCTGGACTAGAGAGAGATACGCAGTATTTT.

V gene TRBV9 combines with J gene TRBJ1-6; 9 bases fit TRBD1. CDR1 is SGDLS and CDR2 is YYNGEE in the germline V gene. V trimming: 0 bases; J trimming: 8 bases; junction bases outside the gene matches: 6. This CDR3 spans 16 amino acids. The CDR3 loop is CASSVVRDRDDSPLHF. CDR3 nucleotides: TGTGCCAGCAGCGTAGTCCGGGACAGGGACGATTCACCCCTCCACTTT.

The chain employs TRBV7-9 and TRBJ2-1; 9 positions agree with TRBD2. The CDR3 spans 16 residues. The V gene end was trimmed by 4 bases and the J gene end by 4 bases; junction bases not matched to a gene: 8. CDR1 is SEHNR and CDR2 is FQNEAQ in the germline V gene (reference sequence). CDR3 coding DNA: TGTGCCAGCAGCTACTCTAGCGGGGAGGCATACAATGAGCAGTTCTTC. Residues: CASSYSSGEAYNEQFF.

The sample holds one count of this clone. The junction differs from germline at one of its ends, possibly a read error. J is TRBJ2-3 and V is TRBV7-7, with D possibly being TRBD1 (6 bases). This CDR3 comprises 13 residues. CDR1 SSHAT and CDR2 FNYEAQ come from the germline V gene (reference sequence). The CDR3 reads CASSQTGPDTQYF. CDR3 DNA sequence: TGTGCTAGCAGCCAAACAGGGCCAGATACGCAGTATTTT.

This chain uses TRBV14 with TRBJ2-1; possibly TRBD1 for D (6 bases). The V and J ends lost 3 bases and 0 bases respectively, with 9 bases between them. This CDR3 comprises 15 residues. CDR1 and CDR2 from the germline V gene are SGHDN and FVKESK. CDR3 in DNA: TGTGCCAGCAGCCAGACCAGGGGCTCCTACAATGAGCAGTTCTTC. Translating it yields CASSQTRGSYNEQFF.

This chain connects TRBV2 to TRBJ1-1; tentative D call: TRBD1 (5 bases). CDR1 and CDR2 from the germline V gene are SNHLY and FYNNEI. The CDR3 is made up of 16 amino acids. V lost 2 bases and J lost 6, with 19 bases in between. Here the CDR3 DNA reads TGTGCCAGCAGTGAATGGGAGGGACCCCGGGGGGCTGAAGCTTTCTTT. Encoded protein: CASSEWEGPRGAEAFF. The full variable domain, its missing parts supplied by reference TRBV2 and TRBJ1-1, is EPEVTQTPSHQVTQMGQEVILRCVPISNHLYFYWYRQILGQKVEFLVSFYNNEISEKSEIFDDQFSVERPDGSNFTLKIRSTKLEDSAMYFCASSEWEGPRGAEAFFGQGTRLTVV.